The sequence of this TCR beta chain was determined in a study of PD-1 blockade in classical Hodgkin lymphoma. Study-level results: The CD4+ diversity rise by C4D1 was clearest in complete responders. Factors driving the repertoire differences, possibly disease activity or prior therapy, remain undefined. Patients with an early start, nivolumab under 1 year after ASCT, were excluded.

TCRdb's table, derived via immunoSEQ multiplex PCR, lists solely in-frame clones and lacks some. This table holds about 47,000 clones, 80% found once. Described time point: cycle 4 day 1 (C4D1), after less than 7 weeks of nivolumab. There was relapse after autologous stem cell transplantation in every patient, and there was variation in brentuximab vedotin exposure. For this clone: What it recognizes is unknown.

V lost 0 bases and J lost 5, with 14 bases in between. CDR3 length: 15 amino acids. The V gene's germline CDR1 is SGHKS and CDR2 YYEKEE (reference sequence). The TCR comes from a human donor with classical Hodgkin lymphoma. This specimen was peripheral blood mononuclear cells (PBMCs), taken before the fourth cycle of nivolumab. V gene TRBV5-5 combines with J gene TRBJ2-5; the D is unclear. The CDR3 region has the DNA TGTGCCAGCAGCTTGGGGATCTTGCATGGGGAGACCCAGTACTTC. This translates into CASSLGILHGETQYF.